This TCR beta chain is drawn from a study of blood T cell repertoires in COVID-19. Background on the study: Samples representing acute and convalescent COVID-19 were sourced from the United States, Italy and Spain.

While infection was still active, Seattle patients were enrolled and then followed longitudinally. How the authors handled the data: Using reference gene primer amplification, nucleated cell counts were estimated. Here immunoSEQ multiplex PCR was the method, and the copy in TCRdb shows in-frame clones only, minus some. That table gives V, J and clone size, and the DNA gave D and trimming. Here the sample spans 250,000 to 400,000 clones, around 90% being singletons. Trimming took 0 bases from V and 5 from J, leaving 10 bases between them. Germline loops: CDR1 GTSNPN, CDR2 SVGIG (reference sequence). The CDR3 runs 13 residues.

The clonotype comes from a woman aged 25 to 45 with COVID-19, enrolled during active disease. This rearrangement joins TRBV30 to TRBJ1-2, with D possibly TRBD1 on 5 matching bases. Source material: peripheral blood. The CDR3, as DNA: TGTGCCTGGAGTGTAGGGGCAAGGTATGGCTACACCTTC. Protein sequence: CAWSVGARYGYTF.